The clone carrying this TCR beta chain is a singleton in its sample. Antigen unknown. The sample comes from a study of long-term antiretroviral therapy in people with HIV. Samples were assayed with immunoSEQ v3.0 at survey level. Generated by immunoSEQ multiplex PCR, the TCRdb table keeps only in-frame clones and is missing some. The data contain roughly 14,000 clones, around 88% of them singletons. The germline V gene encodes CDR1 SEHNR and CDR2 FQNEAQ (reference sequence). The V and J ends lost 2 bases and 3 bases respectively, with 7 bases between them. The length of the CDR3 is 13 residues. There were no participants with HIV treated outside the United States. Overall study findings and caveats: Diversity increased after ART yet remained lower than in transplant donor controls. HIV repertoires covered narrower CDR3 length ranges than controls did. Dominating the repertoire at all time points were the clones that expanded before ART.

This specimen consisted of unsorted PBMCs, obtained 2.2 to 2.4 years before starting antiretroviral therapy. The chain recombines TRBV7-9 with TRBJ1-1; D gene uncertain. The receptor comes from a woman aged 25 to 39 with HIV. The CDR3 is CASSLRGDTEAFF. CDR3 DNA: TGTGCCAGCAGCTTACGGGGAGACACTGAAGCTTTCTTT.